The entry below describes one T cell receptor beta chain. Antigen unknown. Here immunoSEQ multiplex PCR was the method, and the copy in TCRdb shows in-frame clones only, minus some. The data show about 100,000 clones, about 95% seen once. The selected patients with pancreatic ductal adenocarcinoma had surgery but no neoadjuvant therapy. This CDR3 is 14 amino acids long. From germline, CDR1 is MDHEN and CDR2 SYDVKM. The V gene lost 2 bases and the J gene lost 4 bases, with 9 bases spanning the gap. This entry is derived from a study of T cells in pancreatic ductal adenocarcinoma. Study observations and caveats: Blood clonality (roughly 0.067) did not differ significantly from tumor (approximately 0.1). Compared with tumor, blood showed more total productive templates and about 8-fold more clonotypes. Tumors hold more CD45RO+ effector T cells, which may bias toward lower diversity.

The sequencing sample was made of PBMCs. The sequence was collected from a human donor with pancreatic ductal adenocarcinoma. The rearrangement uses TRBV28 and TRBJ2-1; D uncertain. In DNA form, the CDR3 reads TGTGCCAGCAGTTTACGGCGGTCTTACAATGAGCAGTTCTTC. Protein: CASSLRRSYNEQFF. Based on the CDR3 plus reference TRBV28 and TRBJ2-1, the full variable domain is DVKVTQSSRYLVKRTGEKVFLECVQDMDHENMFWYRQDPGLGLRLIYFSYDVKMKEKGDIPEGYSVSREKKERFSLILESASTNQTSMYLCASSLRRSYNEQFFGPGTRLTVL.